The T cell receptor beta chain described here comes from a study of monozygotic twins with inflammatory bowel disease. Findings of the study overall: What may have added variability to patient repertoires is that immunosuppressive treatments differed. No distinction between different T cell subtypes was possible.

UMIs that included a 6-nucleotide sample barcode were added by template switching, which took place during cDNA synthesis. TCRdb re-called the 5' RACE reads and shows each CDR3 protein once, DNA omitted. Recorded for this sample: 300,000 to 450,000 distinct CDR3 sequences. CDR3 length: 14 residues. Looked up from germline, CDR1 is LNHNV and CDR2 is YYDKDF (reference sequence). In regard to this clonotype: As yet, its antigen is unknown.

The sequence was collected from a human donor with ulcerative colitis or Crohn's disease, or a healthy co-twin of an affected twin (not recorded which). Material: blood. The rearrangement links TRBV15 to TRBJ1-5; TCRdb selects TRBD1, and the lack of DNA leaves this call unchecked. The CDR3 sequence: CATSSVTGGQPQHF. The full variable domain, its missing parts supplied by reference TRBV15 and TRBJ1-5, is DAMVIQNPRYQVTQFGKPVTLSCSQTLNHNVMYWYQQKSSQAPKLLFHYYDKDFNNEADTPDNFQSRRPNTSFCFLDIRSPGLGDTAMYLCATSSVTGGQPQHFGDGTRLSIL.